Below, 24 T cell receptor beta chains from the same sample are listed, as sequenced in a study of blood T cell repertoires in COVID-19. The method was immunoSEQ multiplex PCR; TCRdb's version includes in-frame clones alone and lacks a portion of them. The sample holds some 73,000 clones, 85% seen once. Source material: peripheral blood. Receptor source: a woman older than 75 with active or convalescent COVID-19.

The genes are TRBV7-2 and TRBJ2-5; 7 bases align to TRBD2. Germline CDR1 is SGHTA and CDR2 is FQGNSA. V shed 2 bases, J shed 1 base, and the junction held 4 bases outside the gene matches. CDR3 length: 15 residues. The CDR3: CASSLNRGVQETQYF. CDR3 DNA: TGTGCCAGCAGCTTAAATCGGGGGGTCCAAGAGACCCAGTACTTC.

The chain carries TRBV7-9 and TRBJ2-3, with 9 bases that match TRBD2. The V gene's germline CDR1 is SEHNR and CDR2 FQNEAQ (reference sequence). J lost 6 bases, V lost 0 bases, and 1 base had no gene match. CDR3 size: 14 residues. The chain's CDR3 is CASSLAAGGDTQYF. The CDR3 DNA reads TGTGCCAGCAGCTTAGCAGCGGGGGGTGATACGCAGTATTTT.

The gene calls are TRBV7-2 and TRBJ1-2; 7 nucleotides align to TRBD1. This CDR3 spans 15 amino acids. Germline CDR1 reads SGHTA; CDR2 reads FQGNSA. Unmatched junction bases numbered 10, after V lost 5 bases and J lost 4 bases. CDR3 nucleotide sequence: TGTGCCAGCAGCGCGCCCCCAGGGGGAGTCTATGGCTACACCTTC. Translating gives CASSAPPGGVYGYTF.

The chain couples TRBV7-2 to TRBJ2-2; 7 bases are shared with TRBD2. CDR1 SGHTA and CDR2 FQGNSA come from the germline V gene. The length of the CDR3 is 15 residues. Trimming at V came to 5 bases and at J to 8 bases, leaving 11 bases not matched to a gene. The CDR3 is CASSLGTNRVGELFF. CDR3 sequence (DNA): TGTGCCAGCAGCCTAGGGACTAACAGAGTTGGGGAGCTGTTTTTT.

V gene TRBV4-2 combines with J gene TRBJ2-5; a weak D match, TRBD2 (5 bases). Trimming took off 4 bases at V and 0 bases at J, with 12 bases between the two ends. This CDR3 spans 15 amino acids. Per germline, CDR1 LGHNA and CDR2 YNFKEQ. In DNA, the CDR3 is TGTGCCAGCAGCCCCAGTATAGCGTACCAAGAGACCCAGTACTTC. Encoded protein: CASSPSIAYQETQYF.

The J gene is TRBJ1-3, the V gene TRBV30; tentative D call: TRBD1 (6 bases). V lost 3 bases and J lost 0, with 12 bases in between. The CDR3 runs to 15 residues. The germline V gene encodes CDR1 GTSNPN and CDR2 SVGIG (reference sequence). The CDR3 bases are TGTGCCTGGAGCCAGGGGCAGTTCTCTGGAAACACCATATATTTT. This translates into CAWSQGQFSGNTIYF.

The V call is TRBV6-6, the J call TRBJ1-4, with no clear D. Germline CDR1 is MNHNY and CDR2 is SVGAGI (reference sequence). Between the trimmed V and J ends, which lost 2 bases and 1 base, there was a span of 11 bases. The CDR3 totals 16 residues. The CDR3 nucleotides are TGTGCCAGCAGTTACAATCGTCAGTTAACTAATGAAAAACTGTTTTTT. Its protein is CASSYNRQLTNEKLFF.

In its sample, this clone was seen once. The chain joins TRBV3-1 (or the pseudogene TRBV3-2) to TRBJ2-1; 10 bases line up with TRBD2. Losses at the gene ends were 3 bases for V and 4 bases for J; bases not matched to a gene: 9. In germline, CDR1 is LGHDT, CDR2 YNNKEL (reference sequence). This CDR3 is 17 amino acids long. The CDR3 sequence: CASSHGRAGGHYNEQFF. In DNA, the CDR3 is TGTGCCAGCAGCCATGGTAGAGCGGGGGGGCATTACAATGAGCAGTTCTTC.

The rearrangement joins TRBV4-1 to TRBJ1-4; D remains ambiguous. Trimming took off 1 base at V and 8 bases at J, with 20 bases between the two ends. Germline loops: CDR1 MGHRA, CDR2 YSYEKL. This CDR3 has 17 amino acids. Written as DNA, the CDR3 is TGCGCCAGCAGCCAAGCACCGGCGGGTCTAGCTCGAGAAAAACTGTTTTTT. It is translated as CASSQAPAGLAREKLFF.

This rearrangement joins TRBV12-3 or TRBV12-4 to TRBJ2-2; the D is unclear. This CDR3 has 12 amino acids. The CDR3 coding sequence is TGTTTAGTAGCAGCGAACACCGGGGAGCTGTTTTTT. It is translated as CLVAANTGELFF.

The V call is TRBV4-3, the J call TRBJ2-7, with a weak D call TRBD2 (6 bases). This CDR3 spans 13 amino acids. With 1 base removed from V and 2 bases from J, the gap between germline ends came to 6 bases. The germline V gene has CDR1 LGHNA and CDR2 YSLEER. The CDR3 DNA reads as TGCGCCAGCAGCCAAGGGGGGGCCTACGAGCAGTACTTC. It is translated as CASSQGGAYEQYF.

V is TRBV6-5 and J is TRBJ2-7; 8 nucleotides agree with TRBD1. The V and J ends lost 6 bases and 5 bases, in that order; junction bases with no gene match: 12. CDR3 size: 15 residues. Germline CDR1 reads MNHEY; CDR2 reads SVGAGI. The CDR3 spells CASSNTRTGYHEQYF. The CDR3 DNA follows: TGTGCCAGCAGCAACACGAGGACAGGGTACCACGAGCAGTACTTC.

The rearrangement joins TRBV6-2 or TRBV6-3 to TRBJ1-4, with D maybe TRBD1 (5 bases). This CDR3 spans 15 amino acids. V dropped 2 bases and J dropped 8 bases, with 15 bases sitting between them. Germline CDR1 and CDR2: MNHEY and SVGEGT. CDR3 bases: TGTGCCAGCAGTTACCAGGGAGGAGGCGGCGAAAAACTGTTTTTT. Protein: CASSYQGGGGEKLFF.

The V gene is TRBV28, the J gene TRBJ1-2, with D possibly TRBD1 on 5 matching bases. The germline V gene has CDR1 MDHEN and CDR2 SYDVKM. V lost 7 bases and J lost 8, with 17 bases in between. The CDR3 consists of 13 residues. The CDR3 coding sequence is TGTGCCAGCACCCGATTGGGGGAGGGGGGCTACACCTTC. Residues: CASTRLGEGGYTF.

The chain uses TRBV5-1 and TRBJ1-3; D call uncertain. CDR1 SGHRS and CDR2 YFSETQ come from the germline V gene. V lost 4 bases and J lost 8, with 13 bases in between. CDR3 length equals 13 residues. The CDR3 nucleotides read TGCGCCAGCAGCCCCTTGAGTGATGACACCATATATTTT. Translation: CASSPLSDDTIYF.

This clone occurred a few times. The chain combines TRBV7-8 with TRBJ1-4; D gene unclear. V was trimmed by 2 bases and J by 4 bases, leaving 5 bases between them. The germline CDR1 and CDR2 sequences are SGHVS and FQNEAQ. The CDR3 length is 13 residues. The CDR3 reads CASSLTVNEKLFF. The DNA for the CDR3 is TGTGCCAGCAGCTTAACGGTTAATGAAAAACTGTTTTTT. The full variable domain, completed using reference TRBV7-8 and TRBJ1-4, is GAGVSQSPRYKVAKRGQDVALRCDPISGHVSLFWYQQALGQGPEFLTYFQNEAQLDKSGLPSDRFFAERPEGSVSTLKIQRTQQEDSAVYLCASSLTVNEKLFFGSGTQLSVL.

The V and J genes are TRBV10-3 and TRBJ1-1; 9 bases fit TRBD1. Trimming at V came to 11 bases and at J to 3 bases, leaving 7 bases not matched to a gene. CDR1 is ENHRY and CDR2 is SYGVKD in the germline V gene. The CDR3 spans 13 residues. The CDR3 coding sequence is TGTGCCGTTCAGACAGGGGGGGACACTGAAGCTTTCTTT. It specifies CAVQTGGDTEAFF.

This chain joins TRBV29-1 and TRBJ2-7; 7 positions agree with TRBD1. Germline loops: CDR1 SQVTM, CDR2 ANQGSEA. V shed 4 bases and J 3 bases; nucleotides not matched to a gene: 9. The CDR3 length is 14 residues. CDR3 residues: CSVGNPGQRYEQYF. DNA for the CDR3: TGCAGCGTTGGGAATCCGGGACAGCGCTACGAGCAGTACTTC.

The V gene is TRBV29-1, the J gene TRBJ1-1, with D maybe TRBD1 (5 bases). The CDR3 is made up of 14 amino acids. Between the trimmed V and J ends, which lost 4 bases and 0 bases, there was a span of 12 bases. Germline lookup yields CDR1 SQVTM and CDR2 ANQGSEA. As DNA, the CDR3 is TGCAGCGTTGGGACAAGCAACATGAACACTGAAGCTTTCTTT. Translated: CSVGTSNMNTEAFF.

The chain has TRBV18 and TRBJ2-3, with D perhaps TRBD1 (6 bases). Germline V lookup: CDR1 KGHSH, CDR2 LQKENI. The CDR3 loop spans 14 amino acids. V gave up 1 base and J gave up 4 bases, with 9 bases separating them. This CDR3 is CASSPLRGSDTQYF. In DNA form, the CDR3 reads TGTGCCAGCTCACCACTCAGGGGATCAGATACGCAGTATTTT.

The genes are TRBV29-1 and TRBJ2-1, with 9 bases fitting TRBD1. V trimming: 6 bases; J trimming: 4 bases; junction bases outside the gene matches: 4. Germline-derived CDR1 and CDR2 are SQVTM and ANQGSEA. This CDR3 has 13 amino acids. CDR3 sequence: CSVGQGPYNEQFF. CDR3 nucleotides: TGCAGCGTGGGACAGGGACCATACAATGAGCAGTTCTTC.

This clone was seen just once. The V call is TRBV6-5, the J call TRBJ1-1, with 8 positions matching TRBD1. The CDR3 has 11 amino acids. The ends lost 8 bases at V and 8 bases at J; junction bases unmatched: 4. CDR1 MNHEY and CDR2 SVGAGI come from the germline V gene. The CDR3 reads CASDRGFEAFF. CDR3 coding DNA: TGTGCCAGCGACAGGGGATTCGAAGCTTTCTTT.

V is TRBV9 and J is TRBJ2-7, with 7 bases that match TRBD1. The CDR3 spans 15 residues. Germline trimming cut 4 bases from V and 0 bases from J; bases unmatched to any gene: 7. From germline, CDR1 is SGDLS and CDR2 YYNGEE. This CDR3 is CASSPSTGSSYEQYF. The DNA of the CDR3 is TGTGCCAGCAGCCCCTCGACAGGGAGCTCCTACGAGCAGTACTTC.

CDR3 sequence: CASSIFSEAFF. CDR3 bases: TGTGCCAGTAGTATATTCTCTGAAGCTTTCTTT. The chain links TRBV19 to TRBJ1-1; unclear D gene. Trimming pared 2 bases from V and 6 bases from J, leaving 4 bases between. CDR3 length: 11 residues. Germline loops: CDR1 LNHDA, CDR2 SQIVND (reference sequence).